Listed here is a single T cell receptor beta chain. This table comes from immunoSEQ multiplex PCR, and its TCRdb copy is limited to in-frame clones, with some not included. Among about 98,000 clones listed, approximately 90% were seen once. This CDR3 has 13 amino acids. CDR1 is GTSNPN, CDR2 SVGIG, per germline (reference sequence). The V and J ends lost 1 base and 7 bases respectively, with 10 bases between them. This sample was included in a study of control samples from healthy donors and cancer patients. Sequenced input: blood. This sequence joins TRBV30 and TRBJ2-2; D call uncertain. The clonotype was recovered from a woman aged 18-29 years in good health. DNA of the CDR3: TGTGCCTGGAGTGGGCGCTTGGGCGGGGAGCTGTTTTTT. Translation: CAWSGRLGGELFF.